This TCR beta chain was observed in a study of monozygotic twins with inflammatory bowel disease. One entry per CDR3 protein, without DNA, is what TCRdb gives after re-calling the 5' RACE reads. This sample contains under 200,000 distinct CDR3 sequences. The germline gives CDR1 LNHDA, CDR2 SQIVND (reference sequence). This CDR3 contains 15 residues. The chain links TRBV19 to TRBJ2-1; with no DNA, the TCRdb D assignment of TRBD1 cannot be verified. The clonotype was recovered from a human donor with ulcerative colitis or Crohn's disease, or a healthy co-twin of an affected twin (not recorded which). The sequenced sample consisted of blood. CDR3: CASSRQGRSYNEQFF.